This entry lists 21 T cell receptor beta chains sequenced from one sample in a study of blood T cell repertoires in COVID-19 (dated by TCRdb to the early 2020s). Preparation of the library involved the immunoSEQ multiplex PCR assay. TCRdb re-hosts the immuneACCESS table, in-frame sequences only. Its copies lack some clones; in the studies checked, an unresolved V gene accounts for under half of them, and the cause for the rest is not known. Within this sample are some 250,000 clones, with 80% to 85% of them counted one time only. The ten biggest clones cover 2.5% to 3.5% of the sample. The sample was peripheral blood. The receptors come from a woman in her fifties or sixties with active or convalescent COVID-19.

V usage is TRBV9 and J usage is TRBJ1-2; no definite D call. The V and J ends lost 0 bases and 0 bases respectively, with 9 bases between them. Germline V gives CDR1 SGDLS, CDR2 YYNGEE. The CDR3 is 15 residues long. The DNA for the CDR3 is TGTGCCAGCAGCGTAGGACACATGCCTAACTATGGCTACACCTTC. Protein product: CASSVGHMPNYGYTF.

This clone was recorded only once. The gene calls are TRBV5-1 and TRBJ1-4; D is unresolved. The V and J ends lost 4 bases and 3 bases respectively, with 7 bases between them. Germline-derived CDR1 and CDR2 are SGHRS and YFSETQ. The CDR3 consists of 13 residues. Here the CDR3 reads CASSPEPNEKLFF. The CDR3 DNA reads as TGCGCCAGCAGCCCGGAGCCTAATGAAAAACTGTTTTTT.

The genes are TRBV28 and TRBJ2-1, with TRBD2 matching 11 bases. V trimming: 6 bases; J trimming: 3 bases; junction bases outside the gene matches: 10. CDR3 length: 17 residues. Germline values: CDR1 MDHEN, CDR2 SYDVKM. The CDR3 DNA reads as TGTGCCAGCAGCCCTAGCGGGGGGACACTGCGCTACAATGAGCAGTTCTTC. This translates into CASSPSGGTLRYNEQFF.

This clone was observed a few times. The gene calls are TRBV27 and TRBJ2-1; 11 bases are a match to TRBD2. The CDR3 totals 17 residues. Germline CDR1 is MNHEY and CDR2 is SMNVEV (reference sequence). V was pared by 0 bases and J by 4 bases, with 5 bases of the junction left unmatched. The CDR3 DNA sequence: TGTGCCAGCAGTTTATCTAGCGGGGGGGCTGTATACAATGAGCAGTTCTTC. Encoded protein: CASSLSSGGAVYNEQFF.

This clone was recorded once. The rearrangement links TRBV7-9 to TRBJ2-7, with TRBD2 matching 11 bases. J gave up 3 bases and V 5 bases, and 6 bases lay outside the gene matches. The CDR3 extends over 15 amino acids. Looked up from germline, CDR1 is SEHNR and CDR2 is FQNEAQ (reference sequence). The DNA of the CDR3 is TGTGCCAGCAGCCCCCTAGCGGGGGGTATCTACGAGCAGTACTTC. Protein sequence: CASSPLAGGIYEQYF.

The gene calls are TRBV5-4 and TRBJ1-1; perhaps TRBD1 as D (5 bases). The V gene lost 4 bases and the J gene lost 0 bases, with 10 bases spanning the gap. CDR1 and CDR2 from the germline V gene are SGHNT and YYREEE (reference sequence). The CDR3 spans 14 residues. Written as DNA, the CDR3 is TGTGCCAGCAGCCTGACAGTCATGAACACTGAAGCTTTCTTT. This translates into CASSLTVMNTEAFF. Supplemented by reference TRBV5-4 and TRBJ1-1, the full variable domain reads ETGVTQSPTHLIKTRGQQVTLRCSSQSGHNTVSWYQQALGQGPQFIFQYYREEENGRGNFPPRFSGLQFPNYSSELNVNALELDDSALYLCASSLTVMNTEAFFGQGTRLTVV.

This clone was picked up a small number of times. The rearrangement joins TRBV5-4 to TRBJ2-7; TRBD1 agrees at 8 bases. Germline values: CDR1 SGHNT, CDR2 YYREEE (reference sequence). V lost 4 bases, J lost 3 bases, and 6 bases stayed unmatched. There are 14 residues in the CDR3. This chain's CDR3 is CASSTVQGGYEQYF. The CDR3 region has the DNA TGTGCCAGCAGCACTGTACAGGGGGGCTACGAGCAGTACTTC.

The CDR3 DNA reads as TGTGCCAGCAGCCACTCCGCGGGGGAAGCAGATACGCAGTATTTT. Residues: CASSHSAGEADTQYF. The chain joins TRBV16 to TRBJ2-3, with TRBD2 identical over 7 bases. Trimming cost V 3 bases and J 4 bases; bases outside gene matches: 7. The length of the CDR3 is 15 residues. Germline V CDR1 and CDR2: KGHSY, FQNENV.

The sample holds a few counts of this clone. This chain uses TRBV6-5 with TRBJ2-3, with 10 bases identical to TRBD1. Per the germline V gene, CDR1 is MNHEY and CDR2 is SVGAGI. The CDR3 loop spans 15 amino acids. The junction had 8 bases not matched to a gene; V was cut back by 5 bases and J by 6 bases. The CDR3 bases are TGTGCCAGCAGTCCCAGGGGGACAGGGGACGATACGCAGTATTTT. Translated, it gives CASSPRGTGDDTQYF.

This chain links TRBV6-2 or TRBV6-3 with TRBJ2-5, with TRBD1 matching over 8 bases. From germline, CDR1 is MNHEY and CDR2 SVGEGT. V lost 6 bases, J lost 5 bases, and 2 bases stayed unmatched. This CDR3 comprises 12 residues. CDR3 loop: CASSRGPETQYF. The CDR3 coding sequence is TGTGCCAGCAGCAGGGGGCCCGAGACCCAGTACTTC.

This sequence joins TRBV7-6 and TRBJ2-4; 9 nucleotides match TRBD2. Germline V gene data show CDR1 as SGHVS and CDR2 as FNYEAQ. The length of the CDR3 is 18 residues. J gave up 3 bases and V 3 bases, and 12 bases lay outside the gene matches. The CDR3 loop is CASSFGVRGGGSKNIQYF. The CDR3 coding sequence is TGTGCCAGCAGCTTCGGAGTGCGGGGGGGCGGGAGCAAAAACATTCAGTACTTC.

This clone turned up a few times. The chain recombines TRBV21-1 with TRBJ2-1; the D call in the table, TRBD1, was not verified against the DNA. TRBV21-1 corresponds to a pseudogene. The CDR3 totals 17 residues. CDR3 protein: CASSKPLRDRDHNEQFF. DNA of the CDR3: TGTGCCAGCAGCAAACCTCTCCGAGACAGGGACCACAATGAGCAGTTCTTC.

This chain uses TRBV2 with TRBJ1-5, with 9 nucleotides matching TRBD1. Unmatched junction bases numbered 11, after V lost 6 bases and J lost 11 bases. Germline V CDR1 and CDR2: SNHLY, FYNNEI. This CDR3 comprises 14 residues. The DNA for the CDR3 is TGTGCCAGCAGGCCGGGACAGGGACCCCAAGCCCAGCATTTT. Translating gives CASRPGQGPQAQHF.

This chain connects TRBV4-3 to TRBJ2-3, with D perhaps TRBD1 (5 bases). Germline CDR1 reads LGHNA; CDR2 reads YSLEER. The V end lost 0 bases, the J end lost 4 bases, and 11 bases lay between the germline ends. This CDR3 spans 15 amino acids. For the CDR3, the DNA is TGCGCCAGCAGCCAAGAGAGGATAGGGGCAGATACGCAGTATTTT. Protein sequence: CASSQERIGADTQYF.

The genes are TRBV10-3 and TRBJ1-1; no firm D call. Germline CDR1 is ENHRY and CDR2 is SYGVKD. This CDR3 spans 14 amino acids. V was clipped by 2 bases and J by 1 base, with 8 bases between them. This chain's CDR3 is CAISEITPNTEAFF. The CDR3 coding sequence is TGTGCCATCAGTGAGATCACACCGAACACTGAAGCTTTCTTT.

The rearrangement uses TRBV19 and TRBJ1-2; 9 bases are a match to TRBD1. The CDR3 runs 16 residues. Trimming cost V 7 bases and J 4 bases; bases outside gene matches: 13. Germline-derived CDR1 and CDR2 are LNHDA and SQIVND (reference sequence). The CDR3 here is CASTSTPGQGIYGYTF. As DNA, the CDR3 is TGTGCCAGTACCAGCACCCCGGGACAGGGTATCTATGGCTACACCTTC. Based on the CDR3 plus reference TRBV19 and TRBJ1-2, the full variable domain is DGGITQSPKYLFRKEGQNVTLSCEQNLNHDAMYWYRQDPGQGLRLIYYSQIVNDFQKGDIAEGYSVSREKKESFPLTVTSAQKNPTAFYLCASTSTPGQGIYGYTFGSGTRLTVV.

V gene TRBV18 combines with J gene TRBJ1-6; 11 nucleotides align to TRBD1. This CDR3 has 18 amino acids. CDR1 is KGHSH, CDR2 LQKENI, per germline. V was pared by 3 bases and J by 10 bases, with 14 bases of the junction left unmatched. As DNA, the CDR3 is TGTGCCAGCTCACCCCCGTTTGGACAGGGGGCGATTTGGTCACCCCTCCACTTT. Its protein is CASSPPFGQGAIWSPLHF.

This clone was detected only a few times. The genes are TRBV19 and TRBJ1-1, with TRBD1 as a possible D gene (6 bases). CDR1 and CDR2 (germline): LNHDA, SQIVND (reference sequence). Between the trimmed V and J ends, which lost 4 bases and 0 bases, there was a span of 12 bases. CDR3 size: 15 residues. The CDR3 region has the DNA TGTGCCAGTAGTAGTCCAGGGGCGGTGAACACTGAAGCTTTCTTT. Translated: CASSSPGAVNTEAFF.

This chain's CDR3 is CASSLGQRLELGNTIYF. The CDR3 nucleotides are TGTGCCAGCAGCTTGGGACAGCGCCTCGAGTTAGGAAACACCATATATTTT. This chain connects TRBV5-8 to TRBJ1-3, with a weak D call TRBD1 (5 bases). CDR1 and CDR2 (germline): SGHTS, YDEGEE. The CDR3 has 17 residues. Trimming removed 0 bases from V and 4 bases from J, with 17 bases in between.

The chain recombines TRBV6-4 with TRBJ2-7; TRBD1 matches at 7 bases. Germline values: CDR1 MRHNA, CDR2 SNTAGT. With 5 bases clipped from V and 3 bases from J, the junction kept 4 bases outside the gene matches. There are 13 residues in the CDR3. CDR3 coding DNA: TGTGCCAGCAGTCGGGACAGCGGCTACGAGCAGTACTTC. Its translation: CASSRDSGYEQYF.

The chain recombines TRBV27 with TRBJ2-7; D might be TRBD1 (6 bases). The CDR3 has 13 amino acids. Germline CDR1 and CDR2: MNHEY and SMNVEV (reference sequence). The V end lost 6 bases, the J end lost 6 bases, and 15 bases lay between the germline ends. The CDR3 nucleotides are TGTGCCAGCAGCCTACAGGGTCGGGGCGAGCAGTACTTC. This sequence encodes CASSLQGRGEQYF.